The clone carrying this T cell receptor (beta chain) showed up just a few times. Its antigen is not known. Using RNA transcripts as the source, TCR beta CDR3 regions were amplified. The TCR CDR3 was amplified in a first-round RT-PCR using the HTBI primer set. TCRdb re-derived calls from the multiplex PCR reads in MiXCR, one entry per CDR3 protein. The data contain about 570,000 distinct CDR3 sequences, under 60% of them singletons. This entry belongs to a study of T cells in Graves' hyperthyroidism and ophthalmopathy. Overall study results and limits: Among clonotypes expanded in thyroid above 0.001, most were also found in blood. The authors' 13 V-J model separated ophthalmopathy from stable hyperthyroidism.

The length of the CDR3 is 17 residues. The germline gives CDR1 SGDLS, CDR2 YYNGEE. V dropped 3 bases and J dropped 4; count of bases not matched to a gene: 14. The specimen sequenced was peripheral blood or thyroid tissue (not recorded which). The receptor was isolated from an adult woman with Graves' disease, either hyperthyroidism or ophthalmopathy (not recorded which). This chain uses TRBV9 with TRBJ1-1; TRBD1 aligns across 8 bases. CDR3 nucleotide sequence: TGTGCCAGCAGCGACCGGACAGGGAGTATCTCGGGCACTGAAGCTTTCTTT. It yields the protein CASSDRTGSISGTEAFF.